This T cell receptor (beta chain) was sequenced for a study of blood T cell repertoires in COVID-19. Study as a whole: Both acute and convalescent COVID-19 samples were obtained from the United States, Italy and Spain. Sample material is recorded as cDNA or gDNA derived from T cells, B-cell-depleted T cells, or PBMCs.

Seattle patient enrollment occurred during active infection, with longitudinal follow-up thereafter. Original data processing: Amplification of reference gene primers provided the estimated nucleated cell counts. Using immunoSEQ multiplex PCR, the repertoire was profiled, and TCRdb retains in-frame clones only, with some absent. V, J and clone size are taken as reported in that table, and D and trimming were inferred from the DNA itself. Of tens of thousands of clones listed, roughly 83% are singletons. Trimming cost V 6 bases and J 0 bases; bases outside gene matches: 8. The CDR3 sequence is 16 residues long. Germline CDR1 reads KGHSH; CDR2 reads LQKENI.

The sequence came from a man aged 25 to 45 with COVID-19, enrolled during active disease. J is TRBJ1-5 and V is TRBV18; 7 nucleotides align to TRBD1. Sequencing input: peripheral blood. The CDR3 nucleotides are TGTGCCAGCTCGCCGGGACAGCGATATAGCAATCAGCCCCAGCATTTT. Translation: CASSPGQRYSNQPQHF.